This T cell receptor (beta chain) was documented in a study of blood T cells in healthy people across ages. Collection of around 9.3 milliliters of peripheral blood was performed for each donor. This CDR3 region has 15 residues. Germline-derived CDR1 and CDR2 are MNHEY and SVGAGI. J lost 12 bases, V lost 4 bases, and 9 bases had no gene match. With a J-beta primer mix and a sample-barcoded 5' primer, a second PCR ran roughly 6 to 12 cycles. TCRdb itself ran the 5' RACE reads through MiXCR, one entry per CDR3 protein. Of 790,000 or so distinct CDR3 sequences in the sample, around half were seen once. Whole-study results and caveats: Correlation between TCR beta diversity and naive T cell percentage was strong. Unsorted PBMC input precluded a conclusive naive versus antigen-experienced comparison.

This clonotype was detected only a few times. The antigen is unknown. V and J are TRBV6-5 and TRBJ2-5; 15 bases map to TRBD2. The receptor was derived from a man older than 75 in good health. The sample taken for sequencing was blood. DNA for the CDR3: TGTGCCAGCAGTTTCTCCAGGACTAGCGGGAGGGCGGAGTACTTC. It encodes CASSFSRTSGRAEYF.